What follows are 25 T cell receptor beta chains derived from one specimen sequenced in a study of T cells after yellow fever vaccination. MiXCR, run by TCRdb on the 5' RACE reads, gives a single entry per CDR3 protein. The sample has just under 600,000 distinct CDR3 sequences; roughly 13% are singletons. The sample here was PBMCs, taken on the day of the yellow fever booster vaccination. The receptor set was obtained from a man aged 25 to 40 who received the YFV17D yellow fever vaccine.

The rearrangement links TRBV23-1 to TRBJ2-1, with unresolved D. TRBV23-1 is an open reading frame, and its role is uncertain. The V gene lost 2 bases and the J gene lost 10 bases, with 6 bases spanning the gap. This CDR3 is built from 11 residues. The CDR3: CASSQGAEQFF. Here the CDR3 DNA reads TGCGCCAGCAGTCAAGGAGCGGAGCAGTTCTTC.

This sequence joins TRBV28 and TRBJ2-3, with TRBD2 matching over 7 bases. The CDR3 runs 12 residues. CDR1 is MDHEN and CDR2 is SYDVKM in the germline V gene. The J segment lost 8 bases and the V segment lost 6 bases, leaving 5 bases of the junction unmatched. The CDR3 DNA follows: TGTGCCAGCAGGCCGCTAGCGGCTACGCAGTATTTT. Translating gives CASRPLAATQYF.

This clonotype was counted only a few times. V gene TRBV7-3 combines with J gene TRBJ2-1, with TRBD2 matching 11 bases. V was pared by 2 bases and J by 9 bases, with 6 bases of the junction left unmatched. This CDR3 comprises 15 residues. The germline CDR1 and CDR2 sequences are SGHTA and FQGTGA. The DNA for the CDR3 is TGTGCCAGCAGCTTATTACTAGCGGGAGTGGGTGAGCAGTTCTTC. This codes for CASSLLLAGVGEQFF.

This chain joins TRBV5-4 and TRBJ1-5; D is ambiguous. V was pared by 10 bases and J by 0 bases, with 14 bases between. The CDR3 has 14 amino acids. The germline V gene has CDR1 SGHNT and CDR2 YYREEE (reference sequence). CDR3: CAVQAPFSNQPQHF. CDR3 sequence (DNA): TGTGCCGTCCAAGCGCCATTTAGCAATCAGCCCCAGCATTTT.

The chain carries TRBV3-1 and TRBJ2-3; no clear D gene. Per germline, CDR1 LGHDT and CDR2 YNNKEL (reference sequence). V lost 4 bases, J lost 5 bases, and 19 bases lay in between. The CDR3 is 16 amino acids. As DNA, the CDR3 is TGTGCCAGCAGCCCTATAACGGCCACCGAAGGAGATACGCAGTATTTT. As protein: CASSPITATEGDTQYF.

The chain links TRBV6-2 or TRBV6-3 to TRBJ2-3, with D perhaps given as TRBD1 or TRBD2 (6 bases each). CDR1 MNHEY and CDR2 SVGEGT come from the germline V gene. The V end lost 10 bases, the J end lost 4 bases, and 18 bases lay between the germline ends. The CDR3 contains 14 residues. The CDR3 coding sequence is TGTGCCATTCGAGGGGGGATTTCCTCAGATACGCAGTATTTT. Residues: CAIRGGISSDTQYF.

The V call is TRBV28, the J call TRBJ2-7, with TRBD1 as a possible D gene (6 bases). Germline assignment: CDR1 MDHEN and CDR2 SYDVKM. V lost 11 bases to trimming and J lost 3 bases, with 17 bases between them. The CDR3 contains 13 residues. Here the CDR3 DNA reads TGTGCCGCATCCCAGCACAGGGACTACGAGCAGTACTTC. This codes for CAASQHRDYEQYF.

This clonotype was counted only a few times. This chain connects TRBV28 to TRBJ2-7; either TRBD1 or TRBD2 may supply D (5 bases each). This CDR3 spans 13 amino acids. Germline V gives CDR1 MDHEN, CDR2 SYDVKM. V dropped 3 bases and J dropped 5 bases, with 11 bases sitting between them. The CDR3 coding sequence is TGTGCCAGCAGTTTTGGGGGATCTCACGAGCAGTACTTC. This codes for CASSFGGSHEQYF.

This clonotype was seen ten or more times. The chain recombines TRBV12-3 or TRBV12-4 with TRBJ2-7; possibly TRBD2 for D (5 bases). V was clipped by 2 bases and J by 2 bases, with 10 bases between them. The CDR3 consists of 14 residues. CDR3 region: CASSLSGSPYEQYF. DNA of the CDR3: TGTGCCAGCAGTTTAAGCGGCAGCCCCTACGAGCAGTACTTC.

V usage is TRBV6-5 and J usage is TRBJ2-5, with D tentatively TRBD2 (6 bases). The V and J ends lost 0 bases and 6 bases respectively, with 11 bases between them. Germline CDR1 is MNHEY and CDR2 is SVGAGI. The CDR3 length is 14 residues. This chain's CDR3 is CASSYSWREKTQYF. In DNA, the CDR3 is TGTGCCAGCAGTTACTCGTGGAGGGAGAAGACCCAGTACTTC.

In its sample, this clonotype was seen a few times. This chain uses TRBV7-3 with TRBJ2-7, with TRBD2 matching 9 bases. The CDR3 extends over 15 amino acids. Germline V gives CDR1 SGHTA, CDR2 FQGTGA. V shed 5 bases and J 2 bases; nucleotides not matched to a gene: 7. CDR3 in amino acids: CASSISGREAYEQYF. CDR3 DNA sequence: TGTGCCAGCAGCATTAGCGGGAGAGAGGCCTACGAGCAGTACTTC.

This clonotype was observed at least ten times. V and J are TRBV11-2 and TRBJ2-1, with D perhaps matching TRBD2 (5 bases). The V end lost 1 base, the J end lost 2 bases, and 6 bases lay between the germline ends. Germline V gene sequence: CDR1 SGHAT, CDR2 FQNNGV. The CDR3 is 14 residues long. CDR3 amino acids: CASSLAGTYNEQFF. As DNA, the CDR3 is TGTGCCAGCAGCTTAGCGGGGACCTACAATGAGCAGTTCTTC.

The chain links TRBV7-9 to TRBJ2-7; 8 bases map to TRBD2. Germline V gene data show CDR1 as SEHNR and CDR2 as FQNEAQ (reference sequence). J gave up 2 bases and V 5 bases, and 8 bases lay outside the gene matches. This CDR3 region has 15 residues. Written as DNA, the CDR3 is TGTGCCAGCAGCCGGCGGGAGGCCGTAACCTACGAGCAGTACTTC. Its translation: CASSRREAVTYEQYF. Supplemented by reference TRBV7-9 and TRBJ2-7, the full variable domain reads DTGVSQNPRHKITKRGQNVTFRCDPISEHNRLYWYRQTLGQGPEFLTYFQNEAQLEKSRLLSDRFSAERPKGSFSTLEIQRTEQGDSAMYLCASSRREAVTYEQYFGPGTRLTVT.

This chain uses TRBV28 with TRBJ2-1; 7 bases are a match to TRBD2. Per germline, CDR1 MDHEN and CDR2 SYDVKM. The CDR3 contains 15 residues. V lost 8 bases and J lost 6; bases outside the gene matches: 13. CDR3 nucleotide sequence: TGTGCCAGCCGATCGCTAGCGGAGAAAGGCAATGAGCAGTTCTTC. This translates into CASRSLAEKGNEQFF.

The V gene is TRBV12-3 or TRBV12-4, the J gene TRBJ1-5; D remains unclear. The CDR3 runs 13 residues. V gave up 6 bases and J gave up 5 bases, with 11 bases separating them. The DNA of the CDR3 is TGTGCCAGCAGAATTGGAGGAGATCAGCCCCAGCATTTT. Its translation: CASRIGGDQPQHF.

This clonotype was recorded many times. V gene TRBV5-6 combines with J gene TRBJ2-5; weak D call: TRBD2 (6 bases). V dropped 5 bases and J dropped 4 bases, with 21 bases sitting between them. Germline-derived CDR1 and CDR2 are SGHDT and YYEEEE. The CDR3 length is 16 residues. The CDR3 DNA reads as TGTGCCAGCAGTAGTTCGACTAGGCGGTTGGGAGAGACCCAGTACTTC. The encoded protein is CASSSSTRRLGETQYF.

This chain joins TRBV30 and TRBJ2-7, with TRBD2 identical over 9 bases. J gave up 2 bases and V 3 bases, and 8 bases lay outside the gene matches. The CDR3 sequence is 15 residues long. Germline assignment: CDR1 GTSNPN and CDR2 SVGIG (reference sequence). CDR3 coding DNA: TGTGCCTGGAGAGGTGAGCGGGAGGTTCCCTACGAGCAGTACTTC. This sequence encodes CAWRGEREVPYEQYF.

This clonotype was recorded a few times. The chain has TRBV6-5 and TRBJ2-7; D possibly matches TRBD1 or TRBD2 (5 bases each). The germline V gene has CDR1 MNHEY and CDR2 SVGAGI. V lost 3 bases and J lost 5, with 20 bases in between. The CDR3 is made up of 16 amino acids. Written as DNA, the CDR3 is TGTGCCAGCAGTTATCCTGGGACCCTCGGGATCCACGAGCAGTACTTC. This encodes CASSYPGTLGIHEQYF.

This CDR3 reads CASSLDVVSYNEQFF. CDR3 DNA: TGTGCCAGCAGCTTAGATGTGGTCTCCTACAATGAGCAGTTCTTC. The genes are TRBV7-9 and TRBJ2-1, with D unclear. V gave up 1 base and J gave up 0 bases, with 7 bases separating them. Germline CDR1 reads SEHNR; CDR2 reads FQNEAQ (reference sequence). The CDR3 is 15 amino acids.

This clonotype was seen ten or more times. The chain combines TRBV7-2 with TRBJ2-7; tentatively, D is TRBD2 (6 bases). The ends were cut back, 5 bases at V and 2 bases at J, with 13 bases in the middle. Germline V lookup: CDR1 SGHTA, CDR2 FQGNSA. The CDR3 runs to 14 residues. The CDR3 loop is CASSVGGVAYEQYF. The CDR3 coding sequence is TGTGCCAGCAGCGTCGGAGGGGTCGCCTACGAGCAGTACTTC.

CDR3 bases: TGCGCCACCAGTTGGGGACAGGGAGCGATCGGCGAAAAACTGTTTTTT. Residues: CATSWGQGAIGEKLFF. The gene calls are TRBV5-1 and TRBJ1-4, with TRBD1 identical over 9 bases. With V trimmed by 9 bases and J by 8 bases, 17 bases remained unmatched. The length of the CDR3 is 16 residues. Germline V gene sequence: CDR1 SGHRS, CDR2 YFSETQ.

This clonotype was counted only a few times. The chain is built from TRBV13 and TRBJ1-4, with D possibly matching TRBD1 (6 bases). Germline V gene sequence: CDR1 PRHDT, CDR2 FYEKMQ (reference sequence). CDR3 size: 14 residues. The ends were cut back, 5 bases at V and 7 bases at J, with 14 bases in the middle. CDR3 protein: CASSKQGGGEKLFF. Written as DNA, the CDR3 is TGTGCCAGCAGCAAACAGGGAGGAGGTGAAAAACTGTTTTTT.

In its sample, this clonotype was seen a few times. V usage is TRBV6-2 or TRBV6-3 and J usage is TRBJ2-7; 9 bases match TRBD2. The V segment lost 6 bases and the J segment 6 bases; nucleotides outside the gene matches: 9. Germline CDR1 and CDR2: MNHEY and SVGEGT. This CDR3 is 14 amino acids long. The CDR3 nucleotides read TGTGCCAGCAGCCTTAGCGGGAGTAGCTCCGAGCAGTACTTC. It translates to CASSLSGSSSEQYF.

The genes are TRBV20-1 and TRBJ2-1; no clear D. Between the trimmed V and J ends, which lost 4 bases and 4 bases, there was a span of 14 bases. Germline V gene sequence: CDR1 DFQATT, CDR2 SNEGSKA (reference sequence). This CDR3 contains 14 residues. Written as DNA, the CDR3 is TGCAGTGCTACTTCCCAGAACTTTTACAATGAGCAGTTCTTC. Its protein product is CSATSQNFYNEQFF.

This clonotype was seen only a few times. This rearrangement joins TRBV2 to TRBJ2-5; D is uncertain. V lost 0 bases and J 7 bases, leaving 6 bases between the germline ends. There are 12 residues in the CDR3. Per germline, CDR1 SNHLY and CDR2 FYNNEI. CDR3 region: CASSEAQRTQYF. The CDR3 DNA reads as TGTGCCAGCAGTGAAGCGCAGAGGACCCAGTACTTC.